These T cell receptor beta chains were read from a single sample in a study of cytomegalovirus exposure and HLA in healthy donors. Clones were sequenced by immunoSEQ multiplex PCR, and TCRdb holds only the in-frame ones, with some missing. The sample yields 150,000 to 200,000 clones, 86% seen once. The specimen was PBMCs. The source is a woman aged 18-29 years in good health and CMV-seronegative. Each CDR3 is given with its conserved first and last residue. D genes are given only for firm matches. Size values are once, few and many counts, or a class for expanded clones, and some rows have none.

CDR3 DNA,CDR3 protein,J gene,CDR3 length,D gene,clone size,V gene
TGTGCCAGCAGAACCGGCGGGAGCCCCGAGGGGGAGCAGTACTTC,CASRTGGSPEGEQYF,TRBJ2-7,15,TRBD2,.,TRBV5-6
TGCGCCAGCAGCTTGGTTGGTTTTTTGACAGGGTGGAATGAAAAACTGTTTTTT,CASSLVGFLTGWNEKLFF,TRBJ1-4,18,TRBD1,.,TRBV5-1
TGTGCCAGCTCCCGAGAGGCTTACGGCACTGAAGCTTTCTTT,CASSREAYGTEAFF,TRBJ1-1,14,.,.,TRBV6-1
TGCGCCAGCAGCTTGAACGGAGGGCTGGGGATGGATGGGACCCAGTACTTC,CASSLNGGLGMDGTQYF,TRBJ2-5,17,.,.,TRBV5-1
TGCGCCAGCAGCCAAATGGGAGGAACAGTCGCAGATACGCAGTATTTT,CASSQMGGTVADTQYF,TRBJ2-3,16,.,.,TRBV4-1
TGTGCCAGCCACAGGGGGCAGAACACCGGGGAGCTGTTTTTT,CASHRGQNTGELFF,TRBJ2-2,14,TRBD1,.,TRBV6-5
TGCGCCAGCAGCCTAACTCCGGGACAGGAGAGATATGGCTACACCTTC,CASSLTPGQERYGYTF,TRBJ1-2,16,TRBD1,.,TRBV5-1
TGTGCCAGCAGCTCTGGACAGGGTCGTACCGGGGAGCTGTTTTTT,CASSSGQGRTGELFF,TRBJ2-2,15,TRBD1,.,TRBV7-7
TGCGCCAGCAGCCAAGGGGAGACAGGAGGCATCACAGATACGCAGTATTTT,CASSQGETGGITDTQYF,TRBJ2-3,17,.,.,TRBV4-1
TGTGCTAGTGGTTTGGTAGGAGGGCCAGATACGCAGTATTTT,CASGLVGGPDTQYF,TRBJ2-3,14,.,.,TRBV12-5
TGTGCCAGCAGCTTAGAGCCGGGAGGCAACTACGAGCAGTACTTC,CASSLEPGGNYEQYF,TRBJ2-7,15,TRBD2,once,TRBV13
TGCGCCAGCAGCTTGCGGGGTGGAGGAGAGACCCAGTACTTC,CASSLRGGGETQYF,TRBJ2-5,14,.,.,TRBV5-1
TGTGCCAGCAGTTTGGGGGGTGACAGACGCAATCAGCCCCAGCATTTT,CASSLGGDRRNQPQHF,TRBJ1-5,16,.,.,TRBV7-6
TGTGCCAGCAGTGAAGTCACAGGGCCTAATGAAAAACTGTTTTTT,CASSEVTGPNEKLFF,TRBJ1-4,15,.,.,TRBV2
TGTGCCAGCAGCTTAATTCGTCGCGGCAAAGAGTTTTTT,CASSLIRRGKEFF,TRBJ2-2,13,.,.,TRBV5-8
TGTGCCAGCAGCCACAGGACAGGGGCCCATAGTGACTATGGCTACACCTTC,CASSHRTGAHSDYGYTF,TRBJ1-2,17,TRBD1,.,TRBV14
TGCGCCAGCAGTGCACTAACGGCGGGACAGGGTATAAATGAGCAGTTCTTC,CASSALTAGQGINEQFF,TRBJ2-1,17,TRBD1,.,TRBV5-1
TGTGCCAGCCGCTCAGGGGCCTCTGGAAACACCATATATTTT,CASRSGASGNTIYF,TRBJ1-3,14,.,.,TRBV6-1
TGTGCCAGCAGGGTGAGCTCCTACAATGAGCAGTTCTTC,CASRVSSYNEQFF,TRBJ2-1,13,.,.,TRBV7-9
TGTGCCAGCAGCTTTCCAGGGGACTATGGCTACACCTTC,CASSFPGDYGYTF,TRBJ1-2,13,.,.,TRBV7-9
TGTGCCAGCAGCTTGGACCCCAGGGGGTCCTACGAGCAGTACTTC,CASSLDPRGSYEQYF,TRBJ2-7,15,TRBD1,.,TRBV5-8
TGTGCCAGCAGCTTGGGGGCGGGAGGACCCCACTACGAGCAGTACTTC,CASSLGAGGPHYEQYF,TRBJ2-7,16,TRBD2,.,TRBV5-4
TGTGCCAGCAGTATTACAGGACAAGAGACCCAGTACTTC,CASSITGQETQYF,TRBJ2-5,13,.,.,TRBV27
TGTGCCAGCAGCTTCGGGGGGGGCCGAGAGACCCAGTACTTC,CASSFGGGRETQYF,TRBJ2-5,14,TRBD2,.,TRBV5-4
TGTGCCAGCAGTTTCTCAGGGGGCCGGGGCTACACCTTC,CASSFSGGRGYTF,TRBJ1-2,13,TRBD1,.,TRBV27
TGTGCCAGCAGCCCCCAATGGAGACTAGCCTACGACAATGAGCAGTTCTTC,CASSPQWRLAYDNEQFF,TRBJ2-1,17,TRBD2,.,TRBV7-9
TGTGCCAGCAGCCAAGAAAGGACAAAGGCTGTTGAGCAGTTCTTC,CASSQERTKAVEQFF,TRBJ2-1,15,.,.,TRBV14
TGCGCCAGCAGAGGCGCGGGATTGGACACTGAAGCTTTCTTT,CASRGAGLDTEAFF,TRBJ1-1,14,.,.,TRBV5-1
TGCAGTGCCCCTATAACCTATGGCTACACCTTC,CSAPITYGYTF,TRBJ1-2,11,.,.,TRBV20-1
TGTGCCAGCAGCTTCGGCTATGGCTACACCTTC,CASSFGYGYTF,TRBJ1-2,11,.,.,TRBV7-2
TGTGCCAGCAGCCAAGATCCGCGACAGGTCCAGGAGCAGTTCTTC,CASSQDPRQVQEQFF,TRBJ2-1,15,.,.,TRBV14
TGTGCCAGCAGCTTGTGGGGGCAAGGTTTGGGGGCCAACGTCCTGACTTTC,CASSLWGQGLGANVLTF,TRBJ2-6,17,.,.,TRBV5-8
TGTGCCAGCAGCTCCAATGAGCCTAGCGGGAAGGACGAGCAGTACTTC,CASSSNEPSGKDEQYF,TRBJ2-7,16,TRBD2,.,TRBV7-9
TGCGCCAGCAGCCAAGATAGGACAGGCGGACGGCCCCAGCATTTT,CASSQDRTGGRPQHF,TRBJ1-5,15,TRBD1,.,TRBV4-1
TGCGCCAGCAGTGAGTCACGGACCAGGACAGCCAGCACAGATACGCAGTATTTT,CASSESRTRTASTDTQYF,TRBJ2-3,18,.,.,TRBV10-1
TGTGCCAGCAGCGAAGGGGCCGCCATGAACACTGAAGCTTTCTTT,CASSEGAAMNTEAFF,TRBJ1-1,15,.,.,TRBV9
TGTGCAAGTCGCACCCGGGACACCACCTACGAGCAGTACTTC,CASRTRDTTYEQYF,TRBJ2-7,14,.,.,TRBV12-2